A single sample is the source of the 5 T cell receptor beta chains below, sequenced in a study of shared clonotypes between healthy human individuals. Sequencing was performed with immunoSEQ multiplex PCR; in TCRdb, only in-frame clones are kept and a portion is missing. The table shows approximately 1.9 million clones, with 90% to 95% occurring only once. Only CD45RO-negative cells positively selected for CCR7 counted as naive CD8 cells, so terminally differentiated effector memory CD45RA+ cells were excluded. Material for sequencing was naive CD8+ T cells from PBMCs. The receptor source for this set is a man aged 18 to 30 in good health. Some clones in this sample may be carry-over from other donors' samples.

This clone was observed a few times. The J gene is TRBJ1-2, the V gene TRBV18, with a possible D match to TRBD1 (6 bases). Trimming removed 6 bases at V and 8 bases at J, with 25 bases between. From germline, CDR1 is KGHSH and CDR2 LQKENI. The CDR3 is made up of 16 amino acids. The CDR3 loop reads CASSPRPTDRIRGYTF. The CDR3 DNA follows: TGTGCCAGCTCCCCCCGGCCGACGGACAGAATAAGAGGCTACACCTTC.

The chain links TRBV7-9 to TRBJ2-2; TRBD1 aligns across 7 bases. V dropped 5 bases and J dropped 2; count of bases not matched to a gene: 11. CDR3 length: 17 amino acids. Germline V lookup: CDR1 SEHNR, CDR2 FQNEAQ (reference sequence). CDR3 residues: CASSLGQEEVNTGELFF. DNA of the CDR3: TGTGCCAGCAGCCTAGGACAGGAGGAAGTAAACACCGGGGAGCTGTTTTTT.

V is TRBV7-9 and J is TRBJ1-3; 10 positions match TRBD1. The CDR3 is 18 residues long. Germline V lookup: CDR1 SEHNR, CDR2 FQNEAQ (reference sequence). Germline trimming cut 5 bases from V and 0 bases from J; bases unmatched to any gene: 10. CDR3 residues: CASSGTRDRGLSGNTIYF. As DNA, the CDR3 is TGTGCCAGCAGCGGAACCCGGGACAGGGGTCTCTCTGGAAACACCATATATTTT.

The chain combines TRBV28 with TRBJ2-5; TRBD2 matches at 9 bases. The trim removed 2 bases at V and 5 bases at J, leaving 6 bases unmatched. Germline V gives CDR1 MDHEN, CDR2 SYDVKM. This CDR3 comprises 15 residues. CDR3 residues: CASSLESGRWETQYF. The CDR3 coding sequence is TGTGCCAGCAGTTTAGAGAGCGGGAGGTGGGAGACCCAGTACTTC. Full variable domain (rest looked up from reference TRBV28 and TRBJ2-5): DVKVTQSSRYLVKRTGEKVFLECVQDMDHENMFWYRQDPGLGLRLIYFSYDVKMKEKGDIPEGYSVSREKKERFSLILESASTNQTSMYLCASSLESGRWETQYFGPGTRLLVL.

The V gene is TRBV13, the J gene TRBJ1-1, with 8 bases aligning to TRBD1. The CDR3 is made up of 12 amino acids. J was trimmed by 11 bases and V by 4 bases; bases with no gene match: 6. The germline V gene has CDR1 PRHDT and CDR2 FYEKMQ (reference sequence). The CDR3 is CASSSRTGPAFF. The CDR3, as DNA: TGTGCCAGCAGCTCCAGGACAGGGCCGGCTTTCTTT.